The 11 T cell receptor beta chains below come from one sample, sequenced in a study of spatial heterogeneity in lung cancer. One entry per CDR3 protein, called by TCRdb with MiXCR from the 5' RACE reads. The data show roughly 120,000 distinct CDR3 sequences, under 14% seen once. The time point denotes: blood at routine non-recurrence follow-up after resection. The source material was PBMCs, sampled at follow-up. The receptors shown here come from a female donor with early-stage non-small cell lung cancer.

This clonotype was picked up many times. Written as DNA, the CDR3 is TGCAGTGCTACGGACAGGGTAGGCGAGCAGTACGTC. This codes for CSATDRVGEQYV. The chain is built from TRBV20-1 and TRBJ2-7; TRBD1 matches at 8 bases. The CDR3 is 12 amino acids. After removal of 4 bases from V and 6 bases from J, the junction contained 5 bases not matched to a gene. Germline values: CDR1 DFQATT, CDR2 SNEGSKA (reference sequence).

This clonotype came up a few times. The V call is TRBV5-1, the J call TRBJ2-7; D may be TRBD1 or TRBD2 (5 bases each). V lost 8 bases and J lost 1, with 13 bases in between. CDR1 and CDR2 from the germline V gene are SGHRS and YFSETQ. The CDR3 length is 13 residues. DNA for the CDR3: TGCGCCAGTTCACGGGACGGGTCCTACGAGCAGTACTTC. Translating it yields CASSRDGSYEQYF.

This clonotype was seen at least ten times. The rearrangement uses TRBV6-6 and TRBJ2-1, with D tentatively TRBD2 (5 bases). Germline V gene sequence: CDR1 MNHNY, CDR2 SVGAGI (reference sequence). The CDR3 length is 15 residues. V lost 0 bases to trimming and J lost 0 bases, with 6 bases between them. CDR3: CASSYSRDSYNEQFF. CDR3 coding DNA: TGTGCCAGCAGTTACTCTCGGGACTCCTACAATGAGCAGTTCTTC.

The J gene is TRBJ2-5, the V gene TRBV2; possible D gene TRBD2, 6 bases. There are 14 residues in the CDR3. V dropped 3 bases and J dropped 4 bases, with 12 bases sitting between them. Germline loops: CDR1 SNHLY, CDR2 FYNNEI. DNA for the CDR3: TGTGCCAGCAGTGAGAACAGGCGGGGAGAGACCCAGTACTTC. Protein product: CASSENRRGETQYF.

J is TRBJ1-1 and V is TRBV20-1; unclear D gene. The CDR3 is 17 residues long. Trimming left V 0 bases short and J 3 bases short, with 20 bases between. Per the germline V gene, CDR1 is DFQATT and CDR2 is SNEGSKA (reference sequence). The CDR3 coding sequence is TGCAGTGCTAGAGATAATTTAGGGTCCGGTGTGGACACTGAAGCTTTCTTT. This encodes CSARDNLGSGVDTEAFF.

This clonotype was found a few times. This sequence joins TRBV28 and TRBJ1-3; D unclear. CDR1 and CDR2 from the germline V gene are MDHEN and SYDVKM. V lost 11 bases to trimming and J lost 4 bases, with 18 bases between them. This CDR3 spans 14 amino acids. In nucleotides, the CDR3 is TGTGCCGGATCCACAACCTTGCGGGGAAACACCATATATTTT. It specifies CAGSTTLRGNTIYF.

CDR3 nucleotides: TGCGCCAGCAGCCAAAACGCCGCCCCCGGAGAAAAACTGTTTTTT. This gives the protein CASSQNAAPGEKLFF. The rearrangement joins TRBV4-3 to TRBJ1-4, with D uncertain. The CDR3 spans 15 residues. Germline V gives CDR1 LGHNA, CDR2 YSLEER. V lost 2 bases and J 8 bases, leaving 15 bases between the germline ends.

Sample share makes this clonotype medium-sized. V gene TRBV2 combines with J gene TRBJ2-3; possible D gene TRBD1, 6 bases. The V end was cut by 6 bases, the J end by 2 bases, with 18 bases between. This CDR3 is built from 16 residues. Germline values: CDR1 SNHLY, CDR2 FYNNEI. In nucleotides, the CDR3 is TGTGCCAGCAGGAGCTCAACAGGGATACTCACAGATACGCAGTATTTT. Encoded protein: CASRSSTGILTDTQYF.

This clonotype was found many times. The V call is TRBV15, the J call TRBJ2-3, with a possible D match to TRBD2 (5 bases). The CDR3 runs to 15 residues. V lost 0 bases, J lost 0 bases, and 7 bases lay in between. The V gene's germline CDR1 is LNHNV and CDR2 YYDKDF (reference sequence). The CDR3 loop reads CATSREGLSTDTQYF. Here the CDR3 DNA reads TGTGCCACCAGCAGAGAAGGACTCAGCACAGATACGCAGTATTTT.

The chain couples TRBV20-1 to TRBJ1-1; a possible D gene is TRBD1 (5 bases). Germline loops: CDR1 DFQATT, CDR2 SNEGSKA (reference sequence). Trimming left V 7 bases short and J 2 bases short, with 11 bases between. The CDR3 extends over 12 amino acids. This chain's CDR3 is CSGEGSNTEAFF. The CDR3 coding sequence is TGCAGTGGGGAGGGGTCTAACACTGAAGCTTTCTTT.

J is TRBJ2-1 and V is TRBV7-9; 11 nucleotides line up with TRBD2. V shed 3 bases and J 1 base; nucleotides not matched to a gene: 8. The germline CDR1 and CDR2 sequences are SEHNR and FQNEAQ (reference sequence). The CDR3 length is 18 residues. The CDR3 here is CASSFPVIAGGSYNEQFF. CDR3 DNA: TGTGCCAGCAGCTTCCCTGTAATAGCGGGAGGGTCCTACAATGAGCAGTTCTTC. Combining the CDR3 with reference TRBV7-9 and TRBJ2-1 gives the whole variable domain DTGVSQNPRHKITKRGQNVTFRCDPISEHNRLYWYRQTLGQGPEFLTYFQNEAQLEKSRLLSDRFSAERPKGSFSTLEIQRTEQGDSAMYLCASSFPVIAGGSYNEQFFGPGTRLTVL.